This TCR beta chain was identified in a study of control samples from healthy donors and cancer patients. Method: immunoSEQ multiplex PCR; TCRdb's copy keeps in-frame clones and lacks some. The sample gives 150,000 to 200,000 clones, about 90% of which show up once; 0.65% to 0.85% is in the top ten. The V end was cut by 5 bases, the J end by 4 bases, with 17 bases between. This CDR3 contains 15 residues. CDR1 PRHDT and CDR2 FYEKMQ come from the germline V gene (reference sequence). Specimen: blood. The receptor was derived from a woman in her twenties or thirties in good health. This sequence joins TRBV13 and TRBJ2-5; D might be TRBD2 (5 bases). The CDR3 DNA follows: TGTGCCAGCAGCCCCCAACCGGGGTGGGGAGAGACCCAGTACTTC. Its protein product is CASSPQPGWGETQYF.